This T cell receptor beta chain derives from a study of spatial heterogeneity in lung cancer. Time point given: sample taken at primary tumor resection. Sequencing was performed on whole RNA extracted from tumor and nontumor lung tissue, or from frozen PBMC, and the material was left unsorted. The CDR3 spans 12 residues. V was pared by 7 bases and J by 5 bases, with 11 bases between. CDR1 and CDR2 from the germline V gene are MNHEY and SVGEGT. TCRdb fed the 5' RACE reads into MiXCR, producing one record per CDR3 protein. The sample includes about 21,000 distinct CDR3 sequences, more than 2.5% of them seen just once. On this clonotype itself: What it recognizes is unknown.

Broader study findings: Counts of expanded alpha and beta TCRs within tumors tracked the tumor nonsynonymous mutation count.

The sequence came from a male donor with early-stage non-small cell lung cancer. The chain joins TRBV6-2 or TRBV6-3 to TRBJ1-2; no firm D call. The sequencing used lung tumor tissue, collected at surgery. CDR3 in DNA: TGTGCCAGCAATCCGGCGGGGTATGGCTACACCTTC. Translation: CASNPAGYGYTF.